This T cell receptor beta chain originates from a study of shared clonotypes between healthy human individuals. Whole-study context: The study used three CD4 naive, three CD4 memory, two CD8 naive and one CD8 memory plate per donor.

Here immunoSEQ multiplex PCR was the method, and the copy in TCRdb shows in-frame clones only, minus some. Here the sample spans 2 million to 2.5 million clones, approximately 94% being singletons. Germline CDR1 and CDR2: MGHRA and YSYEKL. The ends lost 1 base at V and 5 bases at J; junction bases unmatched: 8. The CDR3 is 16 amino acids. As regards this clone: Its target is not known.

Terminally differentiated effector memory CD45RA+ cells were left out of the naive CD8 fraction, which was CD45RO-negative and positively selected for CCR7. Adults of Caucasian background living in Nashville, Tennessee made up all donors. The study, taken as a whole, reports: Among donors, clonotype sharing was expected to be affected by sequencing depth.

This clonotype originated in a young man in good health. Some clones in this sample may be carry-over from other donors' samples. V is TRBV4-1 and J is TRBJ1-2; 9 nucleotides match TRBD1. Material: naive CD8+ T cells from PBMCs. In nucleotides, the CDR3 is TGCGCCAGCAGCCAAGCTGCCGGGACAGGGAAGTATGGCTACACCTTC. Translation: CASSQAAGTGKYGYTF.